These 23 T cell receptor beta chains were sequenced from one sample in a study of shared clonotypes between healthy human individuals. Clones were read by immunoSEQ multiplex PCR, and TCRdb kept only the in-frame ones, dropping some. The table records fewer than 550,000 clones, roughly 79% of them present only once. The sequenced sample was PBMCs. These receptors originate from a woman between 35 and 50 years old in good health. Some clones in this sample may be carry-over from other donors' samples.

The chain links TRBV15 to TRBJ2-7; 8 nucleotides line up with TRBD1. The V gene's germline CDR1 is LNHNV and CDR2 YYDKDF (reference sequence). The CDR3 is 16 amino acids. With 0 bases clipped from V and 6 bases from J, the junction kept 10 bases outside the gene matches. CDR3 region: CATSRDRGRDSIEQYF. CDR3 in DNA: TGTGCCACCAGCAGAGACAGGGGGCGCGACTCTATCGAGCAGTACTTC.

The rearrangement links TRBV7-2 to TRBJ2-1, with 9 nucleotides matching TRBD2. Germline V lookup: CDR1 SGHTA, CDR2 FQGNSA. V trimming: 1 base; J trimming: 12 bases; junction bases outside the gene matches: 10. The CDR3 contains 15 residues. CDR3 nucleotides: TGTGCCAGCAGCTTAGGTCGGGCTAGCGGGAATAGGCAGTTCTTC. This sequence encodes CASSLGRASGNRQFF.

J is TRBJ1-1 and V is TRBV18; possibly TRBD1 for D (5 bases). The ends were cut back, 6 bases at V and 4 bases at J, with 12 bases in the middle. CDR1 KGHSH and CDR2 LQKENI come from the germline V gene. This CDR3 spans 13 amino acids. The CDR3 DNA reads as TGTGCCAGCTCTCCCGACAGTTTCACTGAAGCTTTCTTT. Its translation: CASSPDSFTEAFF.

The rearrangement uses TRBV18 and TRBJ2-7, with 7 bases lining up with TRBD1. CDR1 is KGHSH and CDR2 is LQKENI in the germline V gene. The CDR3 runs 13 residues. The ends lost 5 bases at V and 5 bases at J; junction bases unmatched: 6. CDR3: CASSSYDRDEQYF. The CDR3, as DNA: TGTGCCAGCTCATCATACGACAGGGACGAGCAGTACTTC.

The rearrangement joins TRBV2 to TRBJ2-2; D is unclear. The CDR3 runs 11 residues. Trimming took off 7 bases at V and 7 bases at J, with 7 bases between the two ends. The germline CDR1 and CDR2 sequences are SNHLY and FYNNEI. CDR3 in amino acids: CASKINGELFF. The CDR3, as DNA: TGTGCCAGCAAGATAAACGGGGAGCTGTTTTTT.

This clone has only one observation. The chain links TRBV11-1 to TRBJ1-1; D ambiguous. CDR1 and CDR2 from the germline V gene are SGHAT and FQDESV (reference sequence). V lost 2 bases to trimming and J lost 5 bases, with 3 bases between them. The CDR3 totals 11 residues. Here the CDR3 reads CASSLWTEAFF. CDR3 DNA: TGTGCCAGCAGCTTATGGACTGAAGCTTTCTTT.

CDR3 nucleotides: TGTGCCAGCAGCCAACGGACATTATCCTACAATGAGCAGTTCTTC. Translated, it gives CASSQRTLSYNEQFF. The chain links TRBV7-2 to TRBJ2-1; perhaps TRBD1 as D (5 bases). CDR3 length: 15 residues. The V end was cut by 5 bases, the J end by 1 base, with 12 bases between. Germline V lookup: CDR1 SGHTA, CDR2 FQGNSA.

The gene calls are TRBV2 and TRBJ2-5; 14 nucleotides align to TRBD2. The CDR3 spans 18 residues. Germline assignment: CDR1 SNHLY and CDR2 FYNNEI. Trimming removed 5 bases from V and 4 bases from J; junction bases left unmatched: 12. The CDR3 sequence is CASSRGLAGDIGPETQYF. DNA of the CDR3: TGTGCCAGCAGTAGGGGACTAGCGGGAGATATCGGTCCAGAGACCCAGTACTTC. Combining the CDR3 with reference TRBV2 and TRBJ2-5 gives the whole variable domain EPEVTQTPSHQVTQMGQEVILRCVPISNHLYFYWYRQILGQKVEFLVSFYNNEISEKSEIFDDQFSVERPDGSNFTLKIRSTKLEDSAMYFCASSRGLAGDIGPETQYFGPGTRLLVL.

The V and J genes are TRBV7-8 and TRBJ1-5; D is unresolved. Trimming stripped 5 bases from V and 4 bases from J, with 9 bases between. The CDR3 extends over 13 amino acids. Looked up from germline, CDR1 is SGHVS and CDR2 is FQNEAQ. The CDR3 is CASSRGWNQPQHF. DNA of the CDR3: TGTGCCAGCAGCCGCGGATGGAATCAGCCCCAGCATTTT.

This chain connects TRBV29-1 to TRBJ1-1, with a weak D call TRBD1 (5 bases). This CDR3 comprises 13 residues. The germline CDR1 and CDR2 sequences are SQVTM and ANQGSEA. V was trimmed by 7 bases and J by 4 bases, leaving 16 bases between them. CDR3 sequence: CSAATADGTEAFF. For the CDR3, the DNA is TGCAGCGCTGCGACAGCGGACGGCACTGAAGCTTTCTTT.

The chain combines TRBV6-5 with TRBJ2-3; D might be TRBD1 or TRBD2, each matching 5 bases. The germline CDR1 and CDR2 sequences are MNHEY and SVGAGI. The CDR3 consists of 15 residues. The V end lost 4 bases, the J end lost 6 bases, and 17 bases lay between the germline ends. The CDR3 loop is CASSSRTPGTDTQYF. As DNA, the CDR3 is TGTGCCAGCAGTTCTAGGACCCCGGGGACGGATACGCAGTATTTT.

This clone has just one count. CDR3 region: CASSQASGSTGELFF. The CDR3 region has the DNA TGTGCCAGCAGCCAAGCTAGCGGGAGCACCGGGGAGCTGTTTTTT. This chain links TRBV14 with TRBJ2-2, with TRBD2 matching over 10 bases. V shed 1 base and J 4 bases; nucleotides not matched to a gene: 0. The length of the CDR3 is 15 residues. Germline V lookup: CDR1 SGHDN, CDR2 FVKESK.

Remarks on this clone: One end of the junction is discordant with germline, which a read error may explain. V and J are TRBV7-7 and TRBJ2-5; 13 bases fit TRBD2. Germline-derived CDR1 and CDR2 are SSHAT and FNYEAQ (reference sequence). CDR3 length: 17 residues. In DNA, the CDR3 is TGTGCTAGCAGCGAACGGACTAGCGGGAGCCCCCGAGAGACCCAGTACTTC. It is translated as CASSERTSGSPRETQYF.

The genes are TRBV7-2 and TRBJ2-2, with a tentative D call TRBD1 (5 bases). Between the trimmed V and J ends, which lost 3 bases and 4 bases, there was a span of 9 bases. CDR1 SGHTA and CDR2 FQGNSA come from the germline V gene. The CDR3 totals 14 residues. The DNA for the CDR3 is TGTGCCAGCAGCTTCAGGGCTGCCACCGGGGAGCTGTTTTTT. It codes for CASSFRAATGELFF.

The rearrangement uses TRBV2 and TRBJ2-1; D unresolved. This CDR3 has 13 residues. V gave up 8 bases and J gave up 0 bases, with 8 bases separating them. Germline CDR1 SNHLY, CDR2 FYNNEI. CDR3 DNA sequence: TGTGCCAGCGGGCAGCACTCCTACAATGAGCAGTTCTTC. This gives the protein CASGQHSYNEQFF.

This sequence joins TRBV2 and TRBJ1-2; 10 positions match TRBD1. The germline CDR1 and CDR2 sequences are SNHLY and FYNNEI. The CDR3 loop spans 13 amino acids. Losses at the gene ends were 7 bases for V and 7 bases for J; bases not matched to a gene: 6. The CDR3: CASTAGQGVGYTF. In DNA form, the CDR3 reads TGTGCCAGCACCGCCGGACAGGGGGTTGGCTACACCTTC.

This clone was picked up one time. V and J are TRBV15 and TRBJ1-5; the D is unclear. The length of the CDR3 is 14 residues. The germline CDR1 and CDR2 sequences are LNHNV and YYDKDF (reference sequence). Trimming pared 0 bases from V and 0 bases from J, leaving 3 bases between. In DNA form, the CDR3 reads TGTGCCACCAGCAGAGACTATAGCAATCAGCCCCAGCATTTT. Translated, it gives CATSRDYSNQPQHF.

This chain uses TRBV13 with TRBJ2-5; a possible D gene is TRBD2 (5 bases). The V gene's germline CDR1 is PRHDT and CDR2 FYEKMQ (reference sequence). V shed 1 base and J shed 6 bases, with 15 bases lying between them. This CDR3 has 15 amino acids. DNA for the CDR3: TGTGCCAGCAGCTTAGAGGGCTACGGGGTCAAGACCCAGTACTTC. It yields the protein CASSLEGYGVKTQYF.

The V gene is TRBV19, the J gene TRBJ2-1, with D hard to call. Germline CDR1 reads LNHDA; CDR2 reads SQIVND (reference sequence). V lost 3 bases, J lost 0 bases, and 9 bases lay in between. The CDR3 extends over 15 amino acids. The CDR3 spells CASSMKSSSYNEQFF. The CDR3 nucleotides read TGTGCCAGTAGTATGAAGTCGAGCTCCTACAATGAGCAGTTCTTC.

The V gene is TRBV10-1, the J gene TRBJ2-5, with D possibly matching TRBD1 (6 bases). This CDR3 has 14 residues. CDR1 and CDR2 (germline): WNHNN, SYGVQD (reference sequence). Trimming removed 4 bases from V and 5 bases from J, with 14 bases in between. CDR3 sequence (DNA): TGCGCCAGCAGTGCCGGGGTTAGGGGGGAGACCCAGTACTTC. Translation: CASSAGVRGETQYF.

This clone was seen more than once but under ten times. The rearrangement links TRBV5-1 to TRBJ2-5; TRBD1 might be the D (5 bases). Germline V gene lookup returns CDR1 SGHRS and CDR2 YFSETQ. CDR3 size: 14 residues. The V end lost 4 bases, the J end lost 4 bases, and 14 bases lay between the germline ends. CDR3 sequence reads: CASSLGPEVETQYF. In DNA form, the CDR3 reads TGCGCCAGCAGCCTGGGGCCCGAGGTAGAGACCCAGTACTTC.

This chain connects TRBV25-1 to TRBJ2-7; 8 bases fit TRBD1. CDR3 length: 14 amino acids. The trim removed 3 bases at V and 1 base at J, leaving 2 bases unmatched. The germline gives CDR1 MGHDK, CDR2 SYGVNS. The DNA for the CDR3 is TGTGCCAGCAGTGAGCAGGGGGCGTCCTACGAGCAGTACTTC. It codes for CASSEQGASYEQYF.

This chain links TRBV2 with TRBJ1-2, with D possibly being TRBD1 (5 bases). Trimming removed 3 bases from V and 0 bases from J, with 8 bases in between. The CDR3 is 14 residues long. Germline V CDR1 and CDR2: SNHLY, FYNNEI. The CDR3 coding sequence is TGTGCCAGCAGTGAGGCGACAGCTAACTATGGCTACACCTTC. Residues: CASSEATANYGYTF.